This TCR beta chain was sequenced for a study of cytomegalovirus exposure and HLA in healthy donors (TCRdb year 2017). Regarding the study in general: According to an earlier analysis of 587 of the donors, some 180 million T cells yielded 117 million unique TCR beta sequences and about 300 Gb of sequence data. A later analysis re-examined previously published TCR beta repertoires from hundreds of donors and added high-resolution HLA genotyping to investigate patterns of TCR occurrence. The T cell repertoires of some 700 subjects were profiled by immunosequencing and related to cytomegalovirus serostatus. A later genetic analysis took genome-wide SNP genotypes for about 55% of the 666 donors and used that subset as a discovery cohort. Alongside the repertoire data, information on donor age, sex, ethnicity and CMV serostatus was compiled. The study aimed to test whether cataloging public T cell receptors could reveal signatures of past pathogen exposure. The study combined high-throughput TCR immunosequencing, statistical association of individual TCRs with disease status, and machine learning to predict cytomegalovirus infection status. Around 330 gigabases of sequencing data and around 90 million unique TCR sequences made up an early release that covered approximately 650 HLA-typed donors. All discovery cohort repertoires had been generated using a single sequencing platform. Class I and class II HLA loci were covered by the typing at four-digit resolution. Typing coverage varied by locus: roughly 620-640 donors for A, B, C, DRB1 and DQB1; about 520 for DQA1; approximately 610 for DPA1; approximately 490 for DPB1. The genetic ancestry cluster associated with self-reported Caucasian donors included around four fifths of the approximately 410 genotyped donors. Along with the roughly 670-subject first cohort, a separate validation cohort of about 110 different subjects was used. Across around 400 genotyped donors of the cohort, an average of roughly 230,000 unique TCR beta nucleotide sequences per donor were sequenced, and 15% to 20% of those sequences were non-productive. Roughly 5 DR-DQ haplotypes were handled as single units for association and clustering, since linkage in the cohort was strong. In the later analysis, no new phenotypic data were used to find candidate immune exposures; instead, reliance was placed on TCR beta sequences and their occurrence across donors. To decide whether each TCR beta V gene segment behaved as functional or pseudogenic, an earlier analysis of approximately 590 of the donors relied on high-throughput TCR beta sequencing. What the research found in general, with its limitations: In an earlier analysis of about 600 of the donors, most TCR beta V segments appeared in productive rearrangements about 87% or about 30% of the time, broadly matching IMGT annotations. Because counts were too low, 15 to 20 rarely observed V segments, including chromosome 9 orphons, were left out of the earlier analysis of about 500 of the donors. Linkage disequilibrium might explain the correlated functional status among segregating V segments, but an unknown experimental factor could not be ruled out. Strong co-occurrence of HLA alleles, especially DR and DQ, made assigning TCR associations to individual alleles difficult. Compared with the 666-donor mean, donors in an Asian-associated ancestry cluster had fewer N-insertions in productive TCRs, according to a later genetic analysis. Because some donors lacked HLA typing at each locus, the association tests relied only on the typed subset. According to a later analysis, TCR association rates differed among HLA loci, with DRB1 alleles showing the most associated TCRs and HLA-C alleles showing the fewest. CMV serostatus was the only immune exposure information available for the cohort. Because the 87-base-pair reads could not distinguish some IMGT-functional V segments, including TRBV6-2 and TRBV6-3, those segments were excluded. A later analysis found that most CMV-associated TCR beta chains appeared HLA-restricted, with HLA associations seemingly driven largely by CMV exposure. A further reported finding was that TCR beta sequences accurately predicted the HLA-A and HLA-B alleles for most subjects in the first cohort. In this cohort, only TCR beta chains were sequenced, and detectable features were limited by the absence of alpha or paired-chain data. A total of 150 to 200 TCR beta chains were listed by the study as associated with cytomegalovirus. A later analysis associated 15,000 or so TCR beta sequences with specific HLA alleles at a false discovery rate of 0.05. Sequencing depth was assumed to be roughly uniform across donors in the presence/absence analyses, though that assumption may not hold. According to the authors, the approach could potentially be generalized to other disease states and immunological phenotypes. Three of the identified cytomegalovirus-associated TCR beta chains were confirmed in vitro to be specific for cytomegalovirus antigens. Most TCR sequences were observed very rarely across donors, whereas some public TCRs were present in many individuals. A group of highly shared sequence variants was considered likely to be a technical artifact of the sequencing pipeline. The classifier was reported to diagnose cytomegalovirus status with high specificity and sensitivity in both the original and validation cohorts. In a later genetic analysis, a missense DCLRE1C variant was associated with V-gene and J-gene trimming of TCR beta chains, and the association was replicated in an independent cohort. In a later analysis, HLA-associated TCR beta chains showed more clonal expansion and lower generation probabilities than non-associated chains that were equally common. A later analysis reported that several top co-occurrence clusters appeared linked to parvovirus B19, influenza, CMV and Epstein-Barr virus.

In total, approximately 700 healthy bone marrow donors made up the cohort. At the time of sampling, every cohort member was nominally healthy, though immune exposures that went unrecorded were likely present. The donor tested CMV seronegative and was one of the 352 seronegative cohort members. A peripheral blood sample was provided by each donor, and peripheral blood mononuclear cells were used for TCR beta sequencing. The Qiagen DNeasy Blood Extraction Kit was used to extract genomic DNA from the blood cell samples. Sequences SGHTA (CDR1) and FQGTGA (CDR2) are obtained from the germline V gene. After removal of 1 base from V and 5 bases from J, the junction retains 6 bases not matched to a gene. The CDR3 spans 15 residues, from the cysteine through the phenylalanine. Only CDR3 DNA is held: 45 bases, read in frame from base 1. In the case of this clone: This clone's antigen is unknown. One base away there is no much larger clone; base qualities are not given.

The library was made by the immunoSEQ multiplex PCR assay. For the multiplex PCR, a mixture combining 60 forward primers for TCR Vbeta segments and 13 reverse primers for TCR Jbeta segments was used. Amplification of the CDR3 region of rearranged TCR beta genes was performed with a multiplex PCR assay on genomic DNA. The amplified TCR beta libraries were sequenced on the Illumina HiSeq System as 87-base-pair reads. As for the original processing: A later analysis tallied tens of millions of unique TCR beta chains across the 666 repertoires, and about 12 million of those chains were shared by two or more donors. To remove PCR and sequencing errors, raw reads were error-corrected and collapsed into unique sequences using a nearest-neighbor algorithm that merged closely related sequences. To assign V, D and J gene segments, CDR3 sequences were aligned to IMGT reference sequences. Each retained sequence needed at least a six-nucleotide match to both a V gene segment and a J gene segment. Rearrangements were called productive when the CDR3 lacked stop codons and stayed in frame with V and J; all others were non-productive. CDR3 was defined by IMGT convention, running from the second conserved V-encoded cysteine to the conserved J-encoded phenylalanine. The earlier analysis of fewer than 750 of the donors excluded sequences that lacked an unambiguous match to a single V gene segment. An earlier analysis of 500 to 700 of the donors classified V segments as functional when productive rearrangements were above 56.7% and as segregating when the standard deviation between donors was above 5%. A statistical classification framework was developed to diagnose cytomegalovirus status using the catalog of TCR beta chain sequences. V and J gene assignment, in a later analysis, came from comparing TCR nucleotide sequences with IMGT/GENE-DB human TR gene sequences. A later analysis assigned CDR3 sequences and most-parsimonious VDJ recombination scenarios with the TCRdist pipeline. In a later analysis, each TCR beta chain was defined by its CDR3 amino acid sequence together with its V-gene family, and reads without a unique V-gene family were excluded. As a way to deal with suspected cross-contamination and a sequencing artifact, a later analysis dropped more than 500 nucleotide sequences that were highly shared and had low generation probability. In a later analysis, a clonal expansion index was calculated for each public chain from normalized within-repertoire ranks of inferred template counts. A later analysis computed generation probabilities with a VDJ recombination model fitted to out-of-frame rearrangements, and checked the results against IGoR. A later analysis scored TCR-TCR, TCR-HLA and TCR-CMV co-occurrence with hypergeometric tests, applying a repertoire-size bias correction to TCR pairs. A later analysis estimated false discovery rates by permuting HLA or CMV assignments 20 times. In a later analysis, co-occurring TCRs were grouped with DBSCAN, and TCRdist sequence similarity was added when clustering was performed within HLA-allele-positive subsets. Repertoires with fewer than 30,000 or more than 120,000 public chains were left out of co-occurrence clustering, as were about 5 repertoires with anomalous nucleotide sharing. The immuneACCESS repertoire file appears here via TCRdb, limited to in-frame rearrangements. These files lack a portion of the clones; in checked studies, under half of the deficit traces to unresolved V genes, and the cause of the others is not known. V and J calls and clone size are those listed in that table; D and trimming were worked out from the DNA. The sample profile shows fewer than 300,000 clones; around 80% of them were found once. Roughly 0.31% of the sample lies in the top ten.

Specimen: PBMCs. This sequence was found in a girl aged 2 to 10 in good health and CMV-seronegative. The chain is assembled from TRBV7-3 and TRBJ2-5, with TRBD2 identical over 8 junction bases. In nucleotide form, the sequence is TGTGCCAGCAGCTTAAAGTTCGGGGGGGGTGAGACCCAGTACTTC. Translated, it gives CASSLKFGGGETQYF.